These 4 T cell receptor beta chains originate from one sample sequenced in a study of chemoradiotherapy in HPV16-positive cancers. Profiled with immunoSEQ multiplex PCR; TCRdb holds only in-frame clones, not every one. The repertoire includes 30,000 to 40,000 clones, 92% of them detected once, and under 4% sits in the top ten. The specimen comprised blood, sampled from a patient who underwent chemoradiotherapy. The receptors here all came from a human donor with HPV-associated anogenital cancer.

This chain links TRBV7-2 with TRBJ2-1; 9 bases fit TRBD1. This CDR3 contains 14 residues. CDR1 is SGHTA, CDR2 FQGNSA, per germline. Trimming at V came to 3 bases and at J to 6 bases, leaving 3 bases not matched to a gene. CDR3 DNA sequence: TGTGCCAGCAGCTTTCGGGACAGGGTCAATGAGCAGTTCTTC. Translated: CASSFRDRVNEQFF.

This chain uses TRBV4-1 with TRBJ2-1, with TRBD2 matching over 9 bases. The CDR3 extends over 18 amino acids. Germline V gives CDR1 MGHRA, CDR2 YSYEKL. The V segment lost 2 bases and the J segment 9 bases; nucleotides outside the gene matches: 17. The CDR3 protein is CASSQHLPFSGGYGEQFF. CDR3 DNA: TGCGCCAGCAGCCAACACCTTCCCTTTAGCGGGGGATACGGTGAGCAGTTCTTC.

CDR3 in amino acids: CAWRRLAGEQETQYF. CDR3 bases: TGTGCCTGGAGGCGATTAGCGGGGGAACAAGAGACCCAGTACTTC. The chain joins TRBV30 to TRBJ2-5; 9 bases agree with TRBD2. This CDR3 region has 15 residues. Germline V lookup: CDR1 GTSNPN, CDR2 SVGIG (reference sequence). Trimming at V came to 3 bases and at J to 2 bases, leaving 7 bases not matched to a gene.

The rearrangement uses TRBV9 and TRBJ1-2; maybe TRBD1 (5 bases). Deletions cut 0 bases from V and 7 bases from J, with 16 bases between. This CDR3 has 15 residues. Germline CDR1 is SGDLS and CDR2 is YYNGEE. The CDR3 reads CASSVAGRSIGGYTF. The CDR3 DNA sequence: TGTGCCAGCAGCGTAGCGGGGCGTTCTATAGGTGGCTACACCTTC.